A selection of T cell receptor beta chains follows, all from one sample in a study of blood T cell repertoires in COVID-19. Assay: immunoSEQ multiplex PCR; the TCRdb copy retains only in-frame clones and omits some. The table has a few hundred thousand clones, approximately 86% seen once. The sequenced sample consisted of peripheral blood. These receptors came from a man aged 55 to 69 with acute or convalescent COVID-19. The CDR3 runs from the conserved cysteine through the conserved F or W. D genes are given only for firm matches. Not all rows give a size; the values are once, few, many and, for expanded clones, a class.

v_call,d_call,j_call,clone_size,cdr3_aa,cdr3_nt
TRBV5-6,-,TRBJ1-1,-,CASSSSTLRGGYTEAFF,TGTGCCAGCAGCTCGAGCACACTCAGGGGTGGGTACACTGAAGCTTTCTTT
TRBV7-9,-,TRBJ1-1,-,CASSLMGRVNTEAFF,TGTGCCAGCAGCTTAATGGGCAGAGTGAACACTGAAGCTTTCTTT
TRBV18,-,TRBJ2-1,once,CASSPRVADEQFF,TGTGCCAGCTCGCCCCGGGTAGCCGATGAGCAGTTCTTC
TRBV6-1,-,TRBJ1-5,-,CASSEVRLLSNQPQHF,TGTGCCAGCAGTGAAGTGCGGCTCCTTAGCAATCAGCCCCAGCATTTT
TRBV6-2/TRBV6-3,TRBD2,TRBJ2-1,once,CASSLWRGGDEQFF,TGTGCCAGCAGTTTGTGGCGGGGGGGGGATGAGCAGTTCTTC
TRBV6-2/TRBV6-3,TRBD2,TRBJ2-4,-,CASSLGLAGGKNIQYF,TGTGCCAGCAGTCTCGGACTAGCGGGGGGAAAAAACATTCAGTACTTC
TRBV7-7,-,TRBJ2-2,-,CASSPRTGNTGELFF,TGTGCCAGCAGCCCGCGGACTGGGAACACCGGGGAGCTGTTTTTT
TRBV27,TRBD2,TRBJ2-7,-,CASSLGTSGGGGPYEQYF,TGTGCCAGCAGTTTAGGGACTAGCGGGGGCGGAGGCCCCTACGAGCAGTACTTC
TRBV29-1,-,TRBJ1-4,-,CSAGERAGGSEKLFF,TGCAGCGCCGGCGAGAGGGCAGGAGGGAGTGAAAAACTGTTTTTT
TRBV28,-,TRBJ2-3,-,CASSLVIDTQYF,TGTGCCAGCAGTTTAGTAATCGATACGCAGTATTTT
TRBV24-1,TRBD1,TRBJ2-1,-,CATSDLRGGAYNEQFF,TGTGCCACCAGTGATTTGCGAGGGGGCGCCTACAATGAGCAGTTCTTC
TRBV5-1,-,TRBJ2-5,-,CASSPSGSAGPQETQYF,TGCGCCAGCAGCCCCTCGGGGTCGGCGGGGCCACAAGAGACCCAGTACTTC
TRBV7-9,TRBD2,TRBJ2-1,once,CASSLGLAGSYNEQFF,TGTGCCAGCAGTTTAGGACTAGCGGGCTCCTACAATGAGCAGTTCTTC
TRBV18,-,TRBJ1-1,-,CASSPQGQNTEAFF,TGTGCCAGCTCACCCCAGGGCCAGAACACTGAAGCTTTCTTT
TRBV5-1,TRBD2,TRBJ2-3,-,CASSPGLAGTTDTQYF,TGCGCCAGCAGCCCCGGACTAGCGGGGACGACAGATACGCAGTATTTT
TRBV7-6,-,TRBJ1-1,-,CASSPRTADEAFF,TGTGCCAGCAGCCCCCGGACAGCTGATGAAGCTTTCTTT
TRBV5-6,TRBD2,TRBJ2-3,-,CASSWELAGGRDTQYF,TGTGCCAGCAGCTGGGAACTAGCGGGGGGAAGAGATACGCAGTATTTT
TRBV11-1,TRBD1,TRBJ2-5,-,CASSLAGTGRRLGQETQYF,TGTGCCAGCAGCTTAGCCGGGACAGGGAGGAGATTGGGCCAAGAGACCCAGTACTTC
TRBV9,TRBD2,TRBJ2-5,-,CASSVGPAGGETQYF,TGTGCCAGCAGCGTAGGACCAGCGGGGGGAGAGACCCAGTACTTC
TRBV19,TRBD2,TRBJ2-7,-,CASSMPGREGYEQYF,TGTGCCAGTAGCATGCCGGGCCGGGAGGGCTACGAGCAGTACTTC
TRBV18,-,TRBJ2-5,-,CASSPYYEGTQYF,TGTGCCAGCTCACCATACTACGAGGGGACCCAGTACTTC
TRBV12-5,TRBD1,TRBJ2-3,-,CASGLPGTGSTDTQYF,TGTGCTAGTGGTTTGCCTGGGACAGGGAGCACAGATACGCAGTATTTT
TRBV10-3,TRBD1,TRBJ2-7,-,CAISSTGGEQYF,TGTGCCATCAGCTCCACAGGGGGGGAGCAGTACTTC
TRBV7-2,-,TRBJ2-5,-,CASSFMGRGETQYF,TGTGCCAGCAGCTTTATGGGGCGAGGAGAGACCCAGTACTTC
TRBV2,TRBD1,TRBJ2-2,-,CASSGDRGSTGELFF,TGTGCCAGCAGTGGGGACAGGGGTTCTACCGGGGAGCTGTTTTTT
TRBV6-5,-,TRBJ1-2,-,CASNRRDYGYTF,TGTGCCAGCAATCGGAGGGACTATGGCTACACCTTC
TRBV7-3,-,TRBJ1-2,-,CASSFGGASNYGYTF,TGTGCCAGCAGCTTTGGGGGGGCATCTAACTATGGCTACACCTTC